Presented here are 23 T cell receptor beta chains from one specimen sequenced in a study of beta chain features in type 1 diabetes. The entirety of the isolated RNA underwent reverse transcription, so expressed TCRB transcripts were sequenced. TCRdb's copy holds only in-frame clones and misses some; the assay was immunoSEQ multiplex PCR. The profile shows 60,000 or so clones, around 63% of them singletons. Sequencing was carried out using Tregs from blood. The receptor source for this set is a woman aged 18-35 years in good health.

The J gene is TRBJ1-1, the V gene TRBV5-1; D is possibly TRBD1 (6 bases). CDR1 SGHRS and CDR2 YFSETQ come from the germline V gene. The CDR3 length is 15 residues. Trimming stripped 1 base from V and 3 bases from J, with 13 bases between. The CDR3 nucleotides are TGCGCCAGCAGCTTGACCCCAGGGGTGGACACTGAAGCTTTCTTT. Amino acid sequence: CASSLTPGVDTEAFF.

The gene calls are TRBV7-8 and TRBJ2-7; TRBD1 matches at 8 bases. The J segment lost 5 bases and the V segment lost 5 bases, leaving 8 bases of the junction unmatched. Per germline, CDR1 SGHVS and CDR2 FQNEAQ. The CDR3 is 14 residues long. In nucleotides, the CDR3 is TGTGCCAGCAGCCCTCAGACAGGGGTGAACGAGCAGTACTTC. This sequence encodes CASSPQTGVNEQYF.

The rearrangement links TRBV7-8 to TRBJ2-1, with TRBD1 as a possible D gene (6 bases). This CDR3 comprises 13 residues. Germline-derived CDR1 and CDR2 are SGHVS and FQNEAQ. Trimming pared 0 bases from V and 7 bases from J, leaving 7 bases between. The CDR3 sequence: CASSLARGNEQFF. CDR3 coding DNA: TGTGCCAGCAGCTTAGCCAGGGGTAATGAGCAGTTCTTC.

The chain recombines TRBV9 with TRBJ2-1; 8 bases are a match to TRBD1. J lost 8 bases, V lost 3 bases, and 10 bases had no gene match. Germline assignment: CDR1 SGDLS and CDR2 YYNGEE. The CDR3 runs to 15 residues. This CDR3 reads CASSARDRTSYEQFF. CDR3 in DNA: TGTGCCAGCAGCGCCCGGGACAGGACCTCGTATGAGCAGTTCTTC.

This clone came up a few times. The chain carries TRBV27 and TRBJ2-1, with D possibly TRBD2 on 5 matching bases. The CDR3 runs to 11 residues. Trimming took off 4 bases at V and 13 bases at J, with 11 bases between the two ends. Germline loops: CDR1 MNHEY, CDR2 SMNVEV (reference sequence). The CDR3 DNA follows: TGTGCCAGCAGTTCCCAGTCGGGACAGTTCTTC. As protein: CASSSQSGQFF.

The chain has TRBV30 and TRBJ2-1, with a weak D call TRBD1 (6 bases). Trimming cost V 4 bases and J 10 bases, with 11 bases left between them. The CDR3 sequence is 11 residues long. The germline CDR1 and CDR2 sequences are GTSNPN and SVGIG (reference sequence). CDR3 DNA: TGTGCCTGGAACAGGGTGGGAGAGCAGTTCTTC. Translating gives CAWNRVGEQFF.

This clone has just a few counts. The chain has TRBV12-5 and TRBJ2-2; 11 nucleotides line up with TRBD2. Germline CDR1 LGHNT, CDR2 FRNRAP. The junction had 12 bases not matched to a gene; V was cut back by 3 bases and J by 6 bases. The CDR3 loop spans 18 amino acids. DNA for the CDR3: TGTGCTAGTGGTTTACCACGACTAGCGGGACGAGGAGCCGGGGAGCTGTTTTTT. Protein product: CASGLPRLAGRGAGELFF.

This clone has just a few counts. The CDR3 protein is CASGRPTSGRYNEQFF. CDR3 DNA sequence: TGTGCTAGTGGTCGCCCGACTAGCGGGAGGTACAATGAGCAGTTCTTC. The V and J genes are TRBV12-5 and TRBJ2-1; 13 bases align to TRBD2. V was pared by 5 bases and J by 4 bases, with 5 bases of the junction left unmatched. CDR1 and CDR2 (germline): LGHNT, FRNRAP. The CDR3 is made up of 16 amino acids. Based on the CDR3 plus reference TRBV12-5 and TRBJ2-1, the full variable domain is DARVTQTPRHKVTEMGQEVTMRCQPILGHNTVFWYRQTMMQGLELLAYFRNRAPLDDSGMPKDRFSAEMPDATLATLKIQPSEPRDSAVYFCASGRPTSGRYNEQFFGPGTRLTVL.

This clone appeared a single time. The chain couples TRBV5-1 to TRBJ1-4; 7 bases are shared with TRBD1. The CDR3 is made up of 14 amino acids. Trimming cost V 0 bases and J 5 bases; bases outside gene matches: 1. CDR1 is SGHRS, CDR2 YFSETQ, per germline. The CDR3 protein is CASSLGQGNEKLFF. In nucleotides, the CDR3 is TGCGCCAGCAGCTTGGGACAGGGCAATGAAAAACTGTTTTTT.

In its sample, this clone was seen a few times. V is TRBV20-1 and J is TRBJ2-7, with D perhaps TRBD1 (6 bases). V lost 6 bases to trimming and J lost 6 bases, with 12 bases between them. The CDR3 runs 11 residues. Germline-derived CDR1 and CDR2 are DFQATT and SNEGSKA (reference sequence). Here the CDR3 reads CSARRTVEQYF. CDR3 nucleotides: TGCAGTGCCCGCCGGACAGTCGAGCAGTACTTC.

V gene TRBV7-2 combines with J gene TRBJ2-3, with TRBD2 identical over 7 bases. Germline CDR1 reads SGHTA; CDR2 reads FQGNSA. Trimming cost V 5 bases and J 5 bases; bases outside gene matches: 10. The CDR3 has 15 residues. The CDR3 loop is CASSVGLGGVDTQYF. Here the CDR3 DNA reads TGTGCCAGCAGCGTCGGACTAGGCGGGGTAGATACGCAGTATTTT.

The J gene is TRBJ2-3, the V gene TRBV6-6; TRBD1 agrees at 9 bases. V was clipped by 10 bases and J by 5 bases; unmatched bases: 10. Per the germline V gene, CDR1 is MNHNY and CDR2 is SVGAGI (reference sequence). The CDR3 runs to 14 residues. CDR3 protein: CATYPGQGRDTQYF. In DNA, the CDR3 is TGTGCCACCTACCCGGGACAGGGCAGAGATACGCAGTATTTT.

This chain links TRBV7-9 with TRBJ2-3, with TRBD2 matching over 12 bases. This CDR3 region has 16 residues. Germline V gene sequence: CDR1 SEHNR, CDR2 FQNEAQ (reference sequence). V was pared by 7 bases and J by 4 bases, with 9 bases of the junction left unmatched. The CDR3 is CASNSGLAGSADTQYF. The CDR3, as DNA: TGTGCCAGCAACTCTGGACTAGCGGGGAGCGCAGATACGCAGTATTTT.

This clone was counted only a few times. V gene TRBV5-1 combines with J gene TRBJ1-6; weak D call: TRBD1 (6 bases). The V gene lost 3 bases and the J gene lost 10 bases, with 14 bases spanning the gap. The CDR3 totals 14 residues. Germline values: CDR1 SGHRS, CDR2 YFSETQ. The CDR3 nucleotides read TGCGCCAGCAGCTGGTCAGGGGATCGGTCACCCCTCCACTTT. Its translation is CASSWSGDRSPLHF.

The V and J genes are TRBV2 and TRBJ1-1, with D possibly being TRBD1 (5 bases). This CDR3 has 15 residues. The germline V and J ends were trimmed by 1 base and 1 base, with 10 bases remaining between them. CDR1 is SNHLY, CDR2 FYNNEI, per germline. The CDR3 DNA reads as TGTGCCAGCAGTGAAGAGGGGCAGGGGAACACTGAAGCTTTCTTT. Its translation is CASSEEGQGNTEAFF.

DNA of the CDR3: TGCAGTGCTGAGGAGGAGGATACGCAGTATTTT. The encoded protein is CSAEEEDTQYF. The chain is built from TRBV20-1 and TRBJ2-3; D is perhaps TRBD2 (5 bases). Per the germline V gene, CDR1 is DFQATT and CDR2 is SNEGSKA (reference sequence). The germline V and J ends were trimmed by 5 bases and 6 bases, with 9 bases remaining between them. This CDR3 region has 11 residues.

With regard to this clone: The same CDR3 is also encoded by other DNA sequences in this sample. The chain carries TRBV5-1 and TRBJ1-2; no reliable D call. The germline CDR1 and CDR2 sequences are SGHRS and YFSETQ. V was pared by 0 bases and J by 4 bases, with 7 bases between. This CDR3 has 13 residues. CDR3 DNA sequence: TGCGCCAGCAGCTTGGGACAAGTCTATGGCTACACCTTC. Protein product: CASSLGQVYGYTF. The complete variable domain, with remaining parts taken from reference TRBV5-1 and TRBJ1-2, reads KAGVTQTPRYLIKTRGQQVTLSCSPISGHRSVSWYQQTPGQGLQFLFEYFSETQRNKGNFPGRFSGRQFSNSRSEMNVSTLELGDSALYLCASSLGQVYGYTFGSGTRLTVV.

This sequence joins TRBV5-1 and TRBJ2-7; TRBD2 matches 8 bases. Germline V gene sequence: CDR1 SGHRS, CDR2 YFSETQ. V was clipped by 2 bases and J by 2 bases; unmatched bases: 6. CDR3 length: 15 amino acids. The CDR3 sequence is CASSFGGAGTYEQYF. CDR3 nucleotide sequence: TGCGCCAGCAGCTTCGGGGGGGCAGGGACCTACGAGCAGTACTTC.

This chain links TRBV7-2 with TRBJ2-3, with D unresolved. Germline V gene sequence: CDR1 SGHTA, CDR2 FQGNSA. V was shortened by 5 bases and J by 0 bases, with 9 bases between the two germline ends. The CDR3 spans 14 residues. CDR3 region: CASSPLASTDTQYF. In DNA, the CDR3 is TGTGCCAGCAGCCCCCTGGCAAGCACAGATACGCAGTATTTT.

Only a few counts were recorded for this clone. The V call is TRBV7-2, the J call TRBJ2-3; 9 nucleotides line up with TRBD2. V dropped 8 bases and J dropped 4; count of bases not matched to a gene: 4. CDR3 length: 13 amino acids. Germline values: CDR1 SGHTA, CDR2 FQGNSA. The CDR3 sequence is CASVRTSADTQYF. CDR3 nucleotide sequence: TGTGCCAGCGTGAGGACTAGCGCAGATACGCAGTATTTT.

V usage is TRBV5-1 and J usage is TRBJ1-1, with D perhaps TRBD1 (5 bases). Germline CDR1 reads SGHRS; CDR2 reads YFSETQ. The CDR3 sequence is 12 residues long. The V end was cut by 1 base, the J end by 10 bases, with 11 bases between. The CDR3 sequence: CASSLNGGSAFF. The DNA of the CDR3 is TGCGCCAGCAGCTTGAACGGGGGGTCAGCTTTCTTT.

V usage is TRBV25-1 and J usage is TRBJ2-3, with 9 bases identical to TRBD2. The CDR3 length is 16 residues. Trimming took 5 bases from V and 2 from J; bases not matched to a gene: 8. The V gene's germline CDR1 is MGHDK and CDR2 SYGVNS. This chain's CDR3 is CASSQFSGGSTDTQYF. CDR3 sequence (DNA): TGTGCCAGCAGTCAATTTAGCGGGGGTTCCACAGATACGCAGTATTTT.

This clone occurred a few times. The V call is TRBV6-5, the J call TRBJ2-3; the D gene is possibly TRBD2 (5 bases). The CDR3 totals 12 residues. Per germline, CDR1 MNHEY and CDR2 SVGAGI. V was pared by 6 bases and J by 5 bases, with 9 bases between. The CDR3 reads CASREAGDTQYF. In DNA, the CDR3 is TGTGCCAGCAGGGAGGCGGGAGATACGCAGTATTTT.